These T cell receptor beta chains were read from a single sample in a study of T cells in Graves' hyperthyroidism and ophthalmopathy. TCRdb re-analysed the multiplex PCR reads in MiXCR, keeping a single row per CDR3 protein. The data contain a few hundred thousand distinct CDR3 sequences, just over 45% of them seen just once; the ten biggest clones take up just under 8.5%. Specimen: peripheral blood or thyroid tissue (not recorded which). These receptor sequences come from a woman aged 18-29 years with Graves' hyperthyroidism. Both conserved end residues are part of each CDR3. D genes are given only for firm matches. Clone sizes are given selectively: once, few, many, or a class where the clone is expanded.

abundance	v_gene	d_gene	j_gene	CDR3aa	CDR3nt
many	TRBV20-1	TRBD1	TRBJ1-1	CSVRGQHTEAFF	TGCAGTGTGAGGGGGCAACACACTGAAGCTTTCTTT
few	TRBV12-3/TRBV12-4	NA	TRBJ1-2	CASSLEQNYGYTF	TGTGCCAGCAGTTTAGAACAGAACTATGGCTACACCTTC
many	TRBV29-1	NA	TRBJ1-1	CSVTVTGRRAEAFF	TGCAGCGTGACCGTAACAGGGCGAAGGGCTGAAGCTTTCTTT
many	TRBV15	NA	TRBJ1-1	CATSRVETRTSFF	TGTGCCACCAGCAGAGTCGAGACCCGAACGTCTTTCTTT
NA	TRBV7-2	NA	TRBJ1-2	CASSLEADFYGYTF	TGTGCCAGCAGCTTGGAGGCGGACTTCTATGGCTACACCTTC
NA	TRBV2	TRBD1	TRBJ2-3	CASSETGVEQYF	TGTGCCAGCAGTGAAACAGGGGTTGAGCAGTATTTT
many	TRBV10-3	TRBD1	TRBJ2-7	CAIKDRDGEQYF	TGTGCCATCAAAGACAGGGACGGGGAGCAGTACTTC
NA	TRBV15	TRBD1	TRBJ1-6	CATRWDRMGDSPLHF	TGTGCCACCAGATGGGACAGGATGGGCGATTCACCCCTCCACTTT
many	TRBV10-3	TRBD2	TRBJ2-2	CAISDVTGRAGELFF	TGTGCCATCAGTGATGTTACCGGGAGGGCCGGGGAGCTGTTTTTT
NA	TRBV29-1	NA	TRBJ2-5	CSLLASRETQYF	TGCAGCTTGTTAGCCTCTCGGGAGACCCAGTACTTC
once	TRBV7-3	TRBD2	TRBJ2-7	CASSQEGVAGGPSYEQYF	TGCGCCAGCAGCCAAGAAGGAGTAGCGGGAGGGCCCTCCTACGAGCAGTACTTC
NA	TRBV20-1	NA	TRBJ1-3	CSARASGNTIYF	TGCAGTGCTAGAGCGAGCGGTAACACCATATATTTT
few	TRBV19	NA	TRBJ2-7	CASSIGSVTYEQYF	TGTGCCAGTAGTATAGGAAGCGTTACCTACGAGCAGTACTTC
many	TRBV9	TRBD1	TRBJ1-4	CASSPRDRNEKLFF	TGTGCCAGCAGCCCCAGGGACAGAAATGAAAAACTGTTTTTT
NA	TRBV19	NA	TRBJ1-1	CASSRRGPHVNTEAFF	TGTGCCAGTAGTAGACGGGGACCTCACGTGAACACTGAAGCTTTCTTT
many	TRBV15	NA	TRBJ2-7	CATSRDGAYEQYF	TGTGCCACCAGCAGAGACGGAGCCTACGAGCAGTACTTC
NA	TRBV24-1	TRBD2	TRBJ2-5	CATSDPLAGGPQETQYF	TGTGCCACCAGTGATCCCCTAGCGGGAGGGCCCCAAGAGACCCAGTACTTC
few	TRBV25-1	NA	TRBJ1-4	CASSSPTNEKLFF	TGTGCCAGCAGTTCACCAACTAATGAAAAACTGTTTTTT
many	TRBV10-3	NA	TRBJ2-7	CAISESGGSWALYF	TGTGCCATCAGTGAGTCCGGGGGTAGCTGGGCTTTATACTTC
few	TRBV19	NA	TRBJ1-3	CASRSDSGNTIYF	TGTGCCAGTAGATCCGACTCTGGAAACACCATATATTTT
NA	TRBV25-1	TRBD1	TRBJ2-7	CASNPGTGYEQYF	TGTGCCAGCAACCCCGGGACAGGCTACGAGCAGTACTTC
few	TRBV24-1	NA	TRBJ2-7	CATSDEAYEQYF	TGTGCCACCAGTGATGAGGCCTACGAGCAGTACTTC
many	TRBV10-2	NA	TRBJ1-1	CASSESWGGTEAFF	TGCGCCAGCAGTGAGTCATGGGGAGGCACTGAAGCTTTCTTT
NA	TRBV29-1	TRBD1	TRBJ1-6	CSVEADVTGAREPLHF	TGCAGCGTTGAAGCCGACGTGACAGGGGCCAGGGAGCCCCTCCACTTT
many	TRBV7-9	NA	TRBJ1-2	CASSFRADTPGYTF	TGTGCCAGCAGCTTTAGAGCCGACACGCCGGGCTACACCTTC
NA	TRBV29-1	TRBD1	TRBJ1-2	CSVESGAGTGHGYTF	TGCAGCGTTGAATCGGGCGCCGGGACAGGGCACGGCTACACCTTC
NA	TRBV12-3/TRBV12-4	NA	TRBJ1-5	CASSFLRNQPQHF	TGTGCCAGCAGTTTCTTACGGAATCAGCCCCAGCATTTT
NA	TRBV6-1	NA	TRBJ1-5	CASNKGDQPRHF	TGTGCCAGCAATAAGGGGGATCAGCCCCGGCATTTT
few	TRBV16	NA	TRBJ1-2	CASSHLWAQNYGYTF	TGTGCCAGCAGCCATCTATGGGCCCAAAACTATGGCTACACCTTC
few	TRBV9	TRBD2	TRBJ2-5	CASSFESGASGETQYF	TGTGCCAGCAGCTTCGAGAGCGGGGCGTCGGGGGAGACCCAGTACTTC
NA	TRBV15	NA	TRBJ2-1	CATSRENEQFF	TGTGCCACCAGCAGGGAAAATGAGCAGTTCTTC
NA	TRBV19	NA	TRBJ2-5	CASSTRSGGETQYF	TGTGCCAGTAGTACAAGATCTGGAGGAGAGACCCAGTACTTC
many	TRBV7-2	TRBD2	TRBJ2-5	CASSLTSGSETQYF	TGTGCCAGCAGCTTAACTAGCGGGAGTGAGACCCAGTACTTC
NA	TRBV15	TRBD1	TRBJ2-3	CATSRDRGQGSDTQYF	TGTGCCACCAGCAGAGATAGGGGACAGGGGTCAGATACGCAGTATTTT
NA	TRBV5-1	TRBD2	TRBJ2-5	CASSFGTSSQTQYF	TGCGCCAGCAGCTTCGGGACTAGCTCGCAGACCCAGTACTTC
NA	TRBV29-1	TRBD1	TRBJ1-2	CSRRQGLGYTF	TGCAGCCGCCGACAGGGGCTTGGCTACACCTTC
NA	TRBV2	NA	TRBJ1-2	CASRGRSRNYGYTF	TGTGCCAGCAGGGGCCGAAGCCGAAACTATGGCTACACCTTC
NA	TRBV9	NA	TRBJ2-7	CASSVGFQGGHYEQYF	TGTGCCAGCAGCGTAGGGTTCCAGGGGGGACACTACGAGCAGTACTTC
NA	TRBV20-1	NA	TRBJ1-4	CSARSAGAGGEKLFF	TGCAGTGCTAGATCCGCGGGAGCTGGGGGAGAAAAACTGTTTTTT
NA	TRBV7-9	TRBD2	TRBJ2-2	CASSSKATSGNTGELFF	TGTGCCAGCAGCTCCAAGGCGACTAGCGGGAACACCGGGGAGCTGTTTTTT
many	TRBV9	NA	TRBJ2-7	CASSLAAGADEQYF	TGTGCCAGCAGCTTAGCGGCAGGGGCCGACGAGCAGTACTTC
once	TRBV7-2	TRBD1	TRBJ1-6	CASSFGDRDYSPLHF	TGTGCCAGCAGCTTTGGGGACAGGGATTACTCACCCCTCCACTTT
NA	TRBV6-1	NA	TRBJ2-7	CASSDWDASSYEQYF	TGTGCCAGCAGTGATTGGGACGCGAGCTCCTACGAGCAGTACTTC
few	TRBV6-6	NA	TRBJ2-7	CASSYQAGASYEQYF	TGTGCCAGCAGTTACCAGGCAGGCGCCTCCTACGAGCAGTACTTC
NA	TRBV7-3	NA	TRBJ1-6	CASSPGPKVPLHF	TGTGCCAGCAGCCCCGGACCGAAGGTCCCCCTCCACTTT
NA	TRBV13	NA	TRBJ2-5	CASSQGLIAKETQYF	TGTGCCAGCAGCCAGGGACTGATTGCAAAAGAGACCCAGTACTTC
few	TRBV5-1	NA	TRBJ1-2	CASSLAPGTNYGYTF	TGCGCCAGCAGCTTGGCACCCGGGACTAACTATGGCTACACCTTC
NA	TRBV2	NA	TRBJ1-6	CASSLMSLNNSPLHF	TGTGCCAGCAGCTTGATGTCCTTGAATAATTCACCCCTCCACTTT
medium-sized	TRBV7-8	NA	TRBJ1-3	CASSLGVVNTIYF	TGTGCCAGCAGCTTAGGGGTCGTAAACACCATATATTTT
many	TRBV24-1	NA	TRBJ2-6	CATSEGLSGANVLTF	TGTGCCACCAGTGAAGGACTCTCTGGGGCCAACGTCCTGACTTTC
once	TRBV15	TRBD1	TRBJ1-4	CATSRSGQDNEKLFF	TGTGCCACCAGCAGGTCAGGACAGGACAATGAAAAACTGTTTTTT
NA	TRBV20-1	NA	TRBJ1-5	CSASITDPYSNQPQHF	TGCAGTGCTAGTATTACCGATCCCTATAGCAATCAGCCCCAGCATTTT
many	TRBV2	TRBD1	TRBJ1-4	CASRTTGGEKLFF	TGTGCCAGCAGAACGACAGGGGGTGAAAAACTGTTTTTT
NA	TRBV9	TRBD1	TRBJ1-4	CASSGGTGGSANEKLFF	TGTGCCAGCAGCGGCGGGACAGGGGGCTCGGCTAATGAAAAACTGTTTTTT